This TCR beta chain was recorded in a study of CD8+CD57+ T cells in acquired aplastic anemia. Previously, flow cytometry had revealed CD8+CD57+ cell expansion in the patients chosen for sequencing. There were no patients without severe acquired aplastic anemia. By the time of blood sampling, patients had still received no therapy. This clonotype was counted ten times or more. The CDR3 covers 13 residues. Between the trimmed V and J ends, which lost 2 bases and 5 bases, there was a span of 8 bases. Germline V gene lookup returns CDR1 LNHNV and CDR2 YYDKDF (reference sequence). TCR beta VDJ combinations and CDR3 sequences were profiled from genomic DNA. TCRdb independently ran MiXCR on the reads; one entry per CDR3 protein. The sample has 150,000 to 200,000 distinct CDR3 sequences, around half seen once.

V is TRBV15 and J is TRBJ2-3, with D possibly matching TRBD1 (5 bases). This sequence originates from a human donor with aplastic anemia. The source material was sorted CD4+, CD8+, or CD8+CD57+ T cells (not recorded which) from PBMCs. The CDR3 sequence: CATSRQGRDTQYF. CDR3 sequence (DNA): TGTGCCACCAGCAGACAGGGCAGAGATACGCAGTATTTT.